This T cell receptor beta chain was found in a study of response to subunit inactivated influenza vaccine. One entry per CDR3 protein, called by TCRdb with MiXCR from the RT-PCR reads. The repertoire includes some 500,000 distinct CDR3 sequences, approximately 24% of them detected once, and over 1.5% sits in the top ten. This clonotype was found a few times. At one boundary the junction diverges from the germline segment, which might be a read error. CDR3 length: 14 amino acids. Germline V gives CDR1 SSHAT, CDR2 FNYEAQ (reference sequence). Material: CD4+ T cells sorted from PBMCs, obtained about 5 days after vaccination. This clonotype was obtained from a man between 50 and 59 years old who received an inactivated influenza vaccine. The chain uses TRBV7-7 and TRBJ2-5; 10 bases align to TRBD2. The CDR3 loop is CASSSLAGERIQYF. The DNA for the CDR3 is TGTGCTAGCAGCTCCCTAGCGGGGGAGAGGATCCAGTACTTC. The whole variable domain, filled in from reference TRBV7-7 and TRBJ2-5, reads GAGVSQSPRYKVTKRGQDVTLRCDPISSHATLYWYQQALGQGPEFLTYFNYEAQPDKSGLPSDRFSAERPEGSISTLTIQRTEQRDSAMYRCASSSLAGERIQYFGPGTRLLVL.